The table lists the clone carrying this TCR beta chain with a count of one. As processed by the authors: Nucleated cell counts were estimated from reference gene primer amplification. Produced via immunoSEQ multiplex PCR; TCRdb's table is partial and in-frame only. V, J and clone size are taken as reported in that table, and D and trimming were inferred from the DNA itself. This table has a few hundred thousand clones, around 90% appearing once. Enrolled through a virtual design, the participants were between roughly 18 and 90 years of age and came from about two dozen US areas. The V gene's germline CDR1 is MNHNS and CDR2 SASEGT. The CDR3 contains 12 residues. V lost 3 bases and J lost 11, with 11 bases in between. The sample belongs to a study of blood T cell repertoires in COVID-19. Overall study context: T cells, B-cell-depleted T cells, or PBMCs supplied cDNA or gDNA.

Sequencing was performed on PBMCs or T cells enriched from blood (not recorded which). V usage is TRBV6-1 and J usage is TRBJ2-1; D is ambiguous. The TCR originated in a young woman with acute COVID-19. The CDR3 bases are TGTGCCAGCAGTGACGTTAGCCTAAAGCAGTTCTTC. Translating it yields CASSDVSLKQFF.